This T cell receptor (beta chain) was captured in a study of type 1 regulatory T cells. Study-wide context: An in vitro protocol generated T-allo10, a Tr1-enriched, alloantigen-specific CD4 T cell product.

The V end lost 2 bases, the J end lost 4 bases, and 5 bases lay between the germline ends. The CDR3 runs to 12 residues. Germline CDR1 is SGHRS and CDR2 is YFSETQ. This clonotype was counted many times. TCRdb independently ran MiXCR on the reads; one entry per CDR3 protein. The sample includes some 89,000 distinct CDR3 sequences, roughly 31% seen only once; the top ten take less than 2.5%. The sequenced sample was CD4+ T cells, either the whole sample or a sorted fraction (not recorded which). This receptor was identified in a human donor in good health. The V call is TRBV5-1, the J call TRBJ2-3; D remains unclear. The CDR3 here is CASSFGADTQYF. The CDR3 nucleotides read TGCGCCAGCAGCTTCGGAGCAGATACGCAGTATTTT.